This TCR beta chain was obtained from a study of cytomegalovirus exposure and HLA in healthy donors. Points from the study as a whole: In all likelihood, a cluster of highly shared sequence variants was a sequencing artifact.

A note on this clone: Its antigen remains unidentified.

The study ran its PCR with 60 Vbeta and 13 Jbeta primers. Using immunoSEQ multiplex PCR, the repertoire was profiled, and TCRdb retains in-frame clones only, with some absent. This sample has hundreds of thousands of clones, with roughly 82% found just once. This CDR3 is 17 amino acids long. The V gene lost 1 base and the J gene lost 3 bases, with 16 bases spanning the gap. Germline-derived CDR1 and CDR2 are PRHDT and FYEKMQ (reference sequence). V usage is TRBV13 and J usage is TRBJ2-1; D is perhaps TRBD2 (6 bases). The TCR sequence derives from a man between 35 and 55 years old in good health and CMV-seropositive. The specimen sequenced was PBMCs. CDR3 bases: TGTGCCAGCAGCTTAGTGTCGGGACTCGGATTCTACAATGAGCAGTTCTTC. Protein sequence: CASSLVSGLGFYNEQFF.